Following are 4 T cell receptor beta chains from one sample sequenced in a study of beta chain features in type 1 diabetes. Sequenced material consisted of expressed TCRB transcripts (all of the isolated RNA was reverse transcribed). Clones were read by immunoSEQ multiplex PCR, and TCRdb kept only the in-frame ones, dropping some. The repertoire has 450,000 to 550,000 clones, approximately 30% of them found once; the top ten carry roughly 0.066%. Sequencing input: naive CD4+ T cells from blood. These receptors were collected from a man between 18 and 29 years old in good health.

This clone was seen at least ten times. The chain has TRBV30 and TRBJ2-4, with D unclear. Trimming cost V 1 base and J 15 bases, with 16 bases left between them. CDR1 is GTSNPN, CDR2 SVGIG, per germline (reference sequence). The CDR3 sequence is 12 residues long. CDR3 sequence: CAWSGGAARGYF. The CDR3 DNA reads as TGTGCCTGGAGTGGAGGCGCGGCCCGTGGGTACTTC. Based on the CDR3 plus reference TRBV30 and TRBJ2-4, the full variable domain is SQTIHQWPATLVQPVGSPLSLECTVEGTSNPNLYWYRQAAGRGLQLLFYSVGIGQISSEVPQNLSASRPQDRQFILSSKKLLLSDSGFYLCAWSGGAARGYFGAGTRLSVL.

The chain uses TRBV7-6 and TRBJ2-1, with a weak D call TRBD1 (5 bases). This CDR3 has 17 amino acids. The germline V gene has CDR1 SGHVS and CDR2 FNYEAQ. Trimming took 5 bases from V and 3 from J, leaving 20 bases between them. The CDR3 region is CASSPSAGSVGYNEQFF. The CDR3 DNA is TGTGCCAGCAGCCCCTCGGCAGGGTCAGTGGGCTACAATGAGCAGTTCTTC.

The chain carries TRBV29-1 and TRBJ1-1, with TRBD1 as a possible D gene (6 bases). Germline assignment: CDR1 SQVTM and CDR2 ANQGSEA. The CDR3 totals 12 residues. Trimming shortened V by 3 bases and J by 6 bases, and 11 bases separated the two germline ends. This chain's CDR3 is CSVDRDISEAFF. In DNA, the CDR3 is TGCAGCGTTGATAGGGACATCTCTGAAGCTTTCTTT.

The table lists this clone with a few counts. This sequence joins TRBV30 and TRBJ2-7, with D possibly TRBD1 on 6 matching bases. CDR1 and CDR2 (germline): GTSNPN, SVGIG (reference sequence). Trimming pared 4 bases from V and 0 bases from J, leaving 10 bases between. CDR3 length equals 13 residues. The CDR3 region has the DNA TGTGCCTGGACCCCGGACAGCTCCTACGAGCAGTACTTC. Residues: CAWTPDSSYEQYF. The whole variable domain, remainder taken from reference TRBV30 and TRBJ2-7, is SQTIHQWPATLVQPVGSPLSLECTVEGTSNPNLYWYRQAAGRGLQLLFYSVGIGQISSEVPQNLSASRPQDRQFILSSKKLLLSDSGFYLCAWTPDSSYEQYFGPGTRLTVT.